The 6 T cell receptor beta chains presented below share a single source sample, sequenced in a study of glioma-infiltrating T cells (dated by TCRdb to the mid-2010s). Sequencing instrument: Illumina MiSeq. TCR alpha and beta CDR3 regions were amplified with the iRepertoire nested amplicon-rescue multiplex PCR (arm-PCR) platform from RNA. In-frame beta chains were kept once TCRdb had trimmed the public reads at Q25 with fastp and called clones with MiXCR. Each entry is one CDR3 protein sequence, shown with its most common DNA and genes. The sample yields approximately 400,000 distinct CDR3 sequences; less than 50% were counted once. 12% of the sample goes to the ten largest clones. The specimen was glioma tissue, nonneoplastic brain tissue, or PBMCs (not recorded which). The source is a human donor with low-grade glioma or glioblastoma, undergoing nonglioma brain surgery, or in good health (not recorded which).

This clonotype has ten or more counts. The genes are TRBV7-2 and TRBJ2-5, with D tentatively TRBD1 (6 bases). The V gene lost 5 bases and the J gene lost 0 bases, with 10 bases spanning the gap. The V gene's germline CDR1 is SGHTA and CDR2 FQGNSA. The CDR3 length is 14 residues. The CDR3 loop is CASSIGQNQETQYF. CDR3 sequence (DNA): TGTGCCAGCAGCATAGGACAGAACCAAGAGACCCAGTACTTC.

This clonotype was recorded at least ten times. CDR3 nucleotide sequence: TGTGCCAGCAAATCTCCCGGACTAGCGGACAATGAGCAGTTCTTC. This encodes CASKSPGLADNEQFF. V is TRBV6-2 or TRBV6-3 and J is TRBJ2-1; TRBD2 matches at 10 bases. The germline V gene has CDR1 MNHEY and CDR2 SVGEGT. Losses at the gene ends were 7 bases for V and 5 bases for J; bases not matched to a gene: 8. The CDR3 has 15 residues.

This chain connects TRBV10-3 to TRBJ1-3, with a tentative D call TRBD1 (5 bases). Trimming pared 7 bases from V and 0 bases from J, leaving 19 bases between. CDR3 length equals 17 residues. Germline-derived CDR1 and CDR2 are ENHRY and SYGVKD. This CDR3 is CAITPGAIIRSGNTIYF. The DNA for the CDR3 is TGTGCCATCACGCCTGGGGCAATCATTCGCTCTGGAAACACCATATATTTT.

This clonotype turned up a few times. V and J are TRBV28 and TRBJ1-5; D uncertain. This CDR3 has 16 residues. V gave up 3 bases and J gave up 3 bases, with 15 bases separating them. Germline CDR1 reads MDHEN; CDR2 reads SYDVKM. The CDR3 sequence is CASSLAAMGNNQPQHF. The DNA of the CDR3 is TGTGCCAGCAGTTTGGCAGCAATGGGTAACAATCAGCCCCAGCATTTT.

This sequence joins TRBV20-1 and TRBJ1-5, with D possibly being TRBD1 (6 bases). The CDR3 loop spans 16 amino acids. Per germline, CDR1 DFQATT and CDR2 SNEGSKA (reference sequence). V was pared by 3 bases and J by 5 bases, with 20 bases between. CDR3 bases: TGCAGTGCTAGGAAGCGCGGGGGCGGGGCCGATCAGCCCCAGCATTTT. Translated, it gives CSARKRGGGADQPQHF.

The CDR3 is CASSLWVGFETQYF. The CDR3 bases are TGTGCCAGCAGTTTATGGGTAGGGTTTGAGACCCAGTACTTC. The rearrangement joins TRBV28 to TRBJ2-5; D is ambiguous. The CDR3 has 14 residues. Trimming shortened V by 0 bases and J by 5 bases, and 10 bases separated the two germline ends. The V gene's germline CDR1 is MDHEN and CDR2 SYDVKM.